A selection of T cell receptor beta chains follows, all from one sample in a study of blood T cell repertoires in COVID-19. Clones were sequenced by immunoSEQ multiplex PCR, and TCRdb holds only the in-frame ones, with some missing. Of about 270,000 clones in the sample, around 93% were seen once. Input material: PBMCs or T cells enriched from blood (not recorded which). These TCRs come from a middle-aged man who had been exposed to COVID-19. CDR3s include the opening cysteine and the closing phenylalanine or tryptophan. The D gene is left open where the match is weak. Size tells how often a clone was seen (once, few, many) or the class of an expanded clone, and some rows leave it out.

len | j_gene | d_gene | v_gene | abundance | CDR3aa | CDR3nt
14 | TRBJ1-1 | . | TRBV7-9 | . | CASSLTGMNTEAFF | TGTGCCAGCAGCTTAACAGGAATGAACACTGAAGCTTTCTTT
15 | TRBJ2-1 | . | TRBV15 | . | CATSRDSGFSNEQFF | TGTGCCACCAGCAGAGATTCGGGGTTCAGCAATGAGCAGTTCTTC
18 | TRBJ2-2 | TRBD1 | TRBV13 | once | CASSLTPGGLRTAGELFF | TGTGCCAGCAGCTTAACTCCAGGGGGATTGCGAACGGCCGGGGAGCTGTTTTTT
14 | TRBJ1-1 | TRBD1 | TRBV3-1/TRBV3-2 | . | CASRGTELITEAFF | TGTGCCAGCCGGGGGACAGAACTCATCACTGAAGCTTTCTTT
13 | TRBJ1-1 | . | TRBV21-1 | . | CASSTGMNTEAFF | TGTGCCAGCAGCACAGGGATGAACACTGAAGCTTTCTTT
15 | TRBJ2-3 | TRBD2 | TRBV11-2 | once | CASSFRAGLGDTQYF | TGTGCCAGCAGCTTTCGAGCGGGACTGGGAGATACGCAGTATTTT
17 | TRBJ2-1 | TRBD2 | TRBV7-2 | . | CASRTGTSGRAWYEQFF | TGTGCCAGCAGGACCGGGACTAGCGGGAGGGCGTGGTATGAGCAGTTCTTC
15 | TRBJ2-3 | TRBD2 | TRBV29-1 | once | CSVGLAGGGTDTQYF | TGCAGCGTGGGACTAGCGGGAGGGGGCACAGATACGCAGTATTTT
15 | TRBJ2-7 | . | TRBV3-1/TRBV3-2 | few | CASSQQGDSVYEQYF | TGTGCCAGCAGCCAGCAGGGGGACTCAGTCTACGAGCAGTACTTC
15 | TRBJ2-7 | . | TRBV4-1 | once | CASSQDHRGSYEQYF | TGCGCCAGCAGCCAAGATCATAGGGGGAGCTACGAGCAGTACTTC
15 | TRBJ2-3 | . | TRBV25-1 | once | CASSEWQGSTDTQYF | TGTGCCAGCAGTGAATGGCAGGGTAGCACAGATACGCAGTATTTT
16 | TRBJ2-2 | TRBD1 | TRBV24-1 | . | CATSDLDRGGTGELFF | TGTGCCACCAGTGACCTCGACAGGGGAGGAACCGGGGAGCTGTTTTTT
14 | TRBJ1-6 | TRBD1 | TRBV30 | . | CAWSLEGQNSPLHF | TGTGCCTGGAGCCTTGAGGGACAGAATTCACCCCTCCACTTT
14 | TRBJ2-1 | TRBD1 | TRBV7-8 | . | CASSLAGQHNEQFF | TGTGCCAGCAGCTTAGCGGGACAGCACAATGAGCAGTTCTTC
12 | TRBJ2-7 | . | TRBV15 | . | CATSRTSYEQYF | TGTGCCACCAGCAGAACTAGCTACGAGCAGTACTTC
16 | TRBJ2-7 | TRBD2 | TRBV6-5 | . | CASSYSRAGGIYEQYF | TGTGCCAGCAGTTACTCGAGGGCGGGAGGGATCTACGAGCAGTACTTC
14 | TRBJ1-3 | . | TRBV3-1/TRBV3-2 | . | CASSGTFSGNTIYF | TGTGCCAGCAGCGGCACCTTTTCTGGAAACACCATATATTTT
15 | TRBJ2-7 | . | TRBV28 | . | CASSLTQGGHYEQYF | TGTGCCAGCAGTTTAACCCAGGGGGGCCACTACGAGCAGTACTTC
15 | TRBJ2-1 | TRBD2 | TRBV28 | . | CASSFGLAGVDEQFF | TGTGCCAGCAGTTTCGGACTAGCGGGAGTGGATGAGCAGTTCTTC